The 30 T cell receptor beta chains below come from one sample, sequenced in a study of blood T cell repertoires in COVID-19. Clones were sequenced by immunoSEQ multiplex PCR, and TCRdb holds only the in-frame ones, with some missing. The sample contains about 200,000 clones, around nine tenths of which appear only once. The sample was peripheral blood. All receptors come from a man in his 60s with active or convalescent COVID-19.

This chain uses TRBV3-1 (or the pseudogene TRBV3-2) with TRBJ2-3, with D maybe TRBD1 (6 bases). The CDR3 runs to 13 residues. Germline CDR1 and CDR2: LGHDT and YNNKEL (reference sequence). The V gene lost 4 bases and the J gene lost 5 bases, with 10 bases spanning the gap. The CDR3 protein is CASSPRGGDTQYF. The CDR3 bases are TGTGCCAGCAGCCCCCGAGGGGGAGATACGCAGTATTTT.

This clone was recorded a few times. The chain is built from TRBV12-3 or TRBV12-4 and TRBJ1-6, with D possibly being TRBD1 (6 bases). CDR3 size: 13 residues. Between the trimmed V and J ends, which lost 5 bases and 9 bases, there was a span of 11 bases. The CDR3 loop is CASSNTGISPLHF. In DNA, the CDR3 is TGTGCCAGCAGTAATACAGGGATTTCACCCCTCCACTTT.

V and J are TRBV9 and TRBJ1-1, with 12 bases fitting TRBD1. The V gene end was trimmed by 4 bases and the J gene end by 4 bases; junction bases not matched to a gene: 5. This CDR3 has 15 amino acids. The V gene's germline CDR1 is SGDLS and CDR2 YYNGEE. In DNA form, the CDR3 reads TGTGCCAGCAGCACCGGGACAGGGGGCGTCACTGAAGCTTTCTTT. Protein sequence: CASSTGTGGVTEAFF.

The V call is TRBV19, the J call TRBJ2-1; 8 bases line up with TRBD1. CDR3 length equals 16 residues. The V segment lost 5 bases and the J segment 9 bases; nucleotides outside the gene matches: 15. Germline assignment: CDR1 LNHDA and CDR2 SQIVND (reference sequence). CDR3 in amino acids: CASSANRRGQGSEQFF. DNA for the CDR3: TGTGCCAGTAGTGCCAACCGCAGGGGGCAAGGAAGTGAGCAGTTCTTC.

A single count supports this clone. This chain's CDR3 is CASRLETQYF. DNA for the CDR3: TGTGCCTCCCGTCTTGAGACCCAGTACTTC. V and J are TRBV6-5 and TRBJ2-5; D remains unclear. This CDR3 contains 10 residues. Trimming left V 11 bases short and J 5 bases short, with 9 bases between. Germline loops: CDR1 MNHEY, CDR2 SVGAGI.

The DNA of the CDR3 is TGTGCCAGCAGCTTAAACAGAGATCAGCCCCAGCATTTT. This encodes CASSLNRDQPQHF. This chain uses TRBV7-6 with TRBJ1-5; D gene uncertain. In germline, CDR1 is SGHVS, CDR2 FNYEAQ. The CDR3 runs 13 residues. V lost 2 bases and J lost 5, with 7 bases in between.

V and J are TRBV5-1 and TRBJ1-2; 7 nucleotides align to TRBD1. J lost 2 bases, V lost 4 bases, and 11 bases had no gene match. CDR1 and CDR2 (germline): SGHRS, YFSETQ. The CDR3 length is 16 residues. CDR3 loop: CASSPGTASLNYGYTF. CDR3 DNA sequence: TGCGCCAGCAGCCCCGGGACAGCCTCACTAAACTATGGCTACACCTTC.

This chain connects TRBV5-4 to TRBJ2-1; D may be TRBD2 (5 bases). The V gene lost 1 base and the J gene lost 5 bases, with 13 bases spanning the gap. CDR1 is SGHNT, CDR2 YYREEE, per germline (reference sequence). This CDR3 has 15 residues. The CDR3 spells CASSLRGSGHNEQFF. CDR3 coding DNA: TGTGCCAGCAGCTTGCGGGGATCAGGACACAATGAGCAGTTCTTC.

Points on this clone: Germline and junction disagree at one end, which may indicate a read error. This chain uses TRBV12-3 or TRBV12-4 with TRBJ2-5; TRBD1 might be the D (6 bases). The CDR3 totals 10 residues. CDR3 loop: CASSRSYRDF. The CDR3 bases are TGTGCCAGCAGCCGGTCCTACAGGGACTTC.

This sequence joins TRBV7-9 and TRBJ2-7; D gene uncertain. The CDR3 has 13 amino acids. The germline CDR1 and CDR2 sequences are SEHNR and FQNEAQ (reference sequence). V was pared by 1 base and J by 10 bases, with 14 bases between. The CDR3 region is CASSLEYLGFQYF. CDR3 sequence (DNA): TGTGCCAGCAGCTTAGAGTACTTGGGCTTCCAGTACTTC.

The CDR3 DNA reads as TGTGCCAGCAGCTTAGTAGGGGGGACAGGGGTGGAGCCCCAGCATTTT. This codes for CASSLVGGTGVEPQHF. V and J are TRBV7-8 and TRBJ1-5, with 10 bases fitting TRBD1. CDR1 is SGHVS and CDR2 is FQNEAQ in the germline V gene. This CDR3 spans 16 amino acids. V lost 1 base to trimming and J lost 8 bases; unmatched junction nucleotides: 8.

The genes are TRBV7-7 and TRBJ2-6, with 8 positions matching TRBD2. CDR1 is SSHAT, CDR2 FNYEAQ, per germline (reference sequence). The CDR3 runs to 18 residues. The V segment lost 5 bases and the J segment 0 bases; nucleotides outside the gene matches: 9. In DNA form, the CDR3 reads TGTGCCAGCAGCCCGACAGCCGGGGGGGCCTCTGGGGCCAACGTCCTGACTTTC. It is translated as CASSPTAGGASGANVLTF.

This chain uses TRBV6-1 with TRBJ1-2, with TRBD1 matching 9 bases. V trimming: 2 bases; J trimming: 8 bases; junction bases outside the gene matches: 0. This CDR3 is 12 amino acids long. Germline lookup yields CDR1 MNHNS and CDR2 SASEGT. The CDR3 DNA is TGTGCCAGCAGTGAAACAGGGGGCGGCTACACCTTC. Encoded protein: CASSETGGGYTF.

The chain has TRBV19 and TRBJ2-2; 13 bases line up with TRBD2. The CDR3 is 17 amino acids. After removal of 4 bases from V and 0 bases from J, the junction contained 2 bases not matched to a gene. From germline, CDR1 is LNHDA and CDR2 SQIVND (reference sequence). CDR3: CASSKGLAGTNTGELFF. CDR3 nucleotides: TGTGCCAGTAGTAAGGGACTAGCGGGGACGAACACCGGGGAGCTGTTTTTT.

This chain uses TRBV6-4 with TRBJ1-5; D is undetermined. The CDR3 runs 16 residues. Trimming shortened V by 0 bases and J by 7 bases, and 16 bases separated the two germline ends. Germline lookup yields CDR1 MRHNA and CDR2 SNTAGT. Here the CDR3 DNA reads TGTGCCAGCAGTGACTCTCGAGGCGGGGATTTCCAGCCCCAGCATTTT. Its protein product is CASSDSRGGDFQPQHF.

The chain combines TRBV9 with TRBJ1-3; unclear D gene. CDR3 length: 12 amino acids. Trimming stripped 3 bases from V and 3 bases from J, with 4 bases between. In germline, CDR1 is SGDLS, CDR2 YYNGEE. The CDR3 spells CASSGHGNTIYF. CDR3 in DNA: TGTGCCAGCAGCGGGCATGGAAACACCATATATTTT.

This sequence joins TRBV5-1 and TRBJ1-4; the D gene is possibly TRBD1 (5 bases). Germline-derived CDR1 and CDR2 are SGHRS and YFSETQ. Trimming took off 2 bases at V and 0 bases at J, with 8 bases between the two ends. The length of the CDR3 is 15 residues. The DNA of the CDR3 is TGCGCCAGCAGCTTCGACAGACCAACTAATGAAAAACTGTTTTTT. This encodes CASSFDRPTNEKLFF.

For this clone: Other nucleotide sequences from this sample produce the same CDR3. The V call is TRBV6-5, the J call TRBJ1-5; D is uncertain. The V gene lost 5 bases and the J gene lost 2 bases, with 7 bases spanning the gap. This CDR3 has 13 amino acids. Per germline, CDR1 MNHEY and CDR2 SVGAGI. Here the CDR3 reads CASSTRGNQPQHF. As DNA, the CDR3 is TGTGCCAGCAGTACTCGGGGCAATCAGCCCCAGCATTTT.

The J gene is TRBJ1-4, the V gene TRBV5-5; D gene unclear. Per the germline V gene, CDR1 is SGHKS and CDR2 is YYEKEE (reference sequence). The CDR3 runs 15 residues. V dropped 4 bases and J dropped 0 bases, with 10 bases sitting between them. The CDR3 loop reads CASSRGDTTNEKLFF. The CDR3 DNA reads as TGTGCCAGCAGCCGGGGAGATACAACTAATGAAAAACTGTTTTTT.

V is TRBV6-1 and J is TRBJ1-4; D call uncertain. The germline gives CDR1 MNHNS, CDR2 SASEGT. This CDR3 has 17 residues. The ends were cut back, 0 bases at V and 4 bases at J, with 15 bases in the middle. The CDR3 nucleotides read TGTGCCAGCAGTGAAGCGCGCCGCGGAGGGTATAATGAAAAACTGTTTTTT. This translates into CASSEARRGGYNEKLFF.

This clone was found once. The chain links TRBV9 to TRBJ2-3; possible D gene TRBD2, 6 bases. The CDR3 loop spans 16 amino acids. V was cut by 0 bases and J by 2 bases, with 13 bases left in between. The germline CDR1 and CDR2 sequences are SGDLS and YYNGEE. CDR3 DNA: TGTGCCAGCAGCGTAGGGGGACTTTTCTCCACAGATACGCAGTATTTT. Protein: CASSVGGLFSTDTQYF.

The gene calls are TRBV7-8 and TRBJ2-1; possible D gene TRBD2, 6 bases. CDR1 and CDR2 from the germline V gene are SGHVS and FQNEAQ. V was trimmed by 2 bases and J by 0 bases, leaving 23 bases between them. This CDR3 is built from 20 residues. CDR3 DNA: TGTGCCAGCAGCTTAAGAATTGGTAGATGGACCGGGAGCTCCTACAATGAGCAGTTCTTC. This gives the protein CASSLRIGRWTGSSYNEQFF.

The V and J genes are TRBV14 and TRBJ2-7, with 7 bases lining up with TRBD1. CDR1 and CDR2 from the germline V gene are SGHDN and FVKESK. The CDR3 loop spans 14 amino acids. V dropped 3 bases and J dropped 2; count of bases not matched to a gene: 4. CDR3 coding DNA: TGTGCCAGCAGCCAGACGGACAGGACCTACGAGCAGTACTTC. It encodes CASSQTDRTYEQYF.

The chain recombines TRBV5-6 with TRBJ1-2; D perhaps matches TRBD1 (5 bases). The CDR3 covers 15 residues. The V end lost 0 bases, the J end lost 4 bases, and 13 bases lay between the germline ends. Germline CDR1 SGHDT, CDR2 YYEEEE. The CDR3 nucleotides read TGTGCCAGCAGCTTGGTGGAGACAGCGGGCTATGGCTACACCTTC. Encoded protein: CASSLVETAGYGYTF.

The rearrangement uses TRBV6-5 and TRBJ1-2, with D possibly matching TRBD1 (5 bases). The V end was cut by 0 bases, the J end by 2 bases, with 10 bases between. The CDR3 is made up of 15 amino acids. Germline CDR1 MNHEY, CDR2 SVGAGI. The CDR3 coding sequence is TGTGCCAGCAGTTACTCGAAGGCAGGGAACTATGGCTACACCTTC. It specifies CASSYSKAGNYGYTF.

The rearrangement uses TRBV5-8 and TRBJ2-5; TRBD2 matches 7 bases. The trim removed 0 bases at V and 4 bases at J, leaving 3 bases unmatched. The CDR3 has 14 amino acids. The germline CDR1 and CDR2 sequences are SGHTS and YDEGEE. The CDR3 DNA reads TGTGCCAGCAGCTTGGACTGGACTAGAGAGACCCAGTACTTC. Protein: CASSLDWTRETQYF.

This clone was picked up a small number of times. The chain uses TRBV6-5 and TRBJ1-1; a possible D gene is TRBD1 (6 bases). Trimming pared 5 bases from V and 4 bases from J, leaving 14 bases between. CDR3 length: 14 amino acids. The V gene's germline CDR1 is MNHEY and CDR2 SVGAGI. CDR3 in amino acids: CASSLGRGTTEAFF. CDR3 nucleotide sequence: TGTGCCAGCAGTCTAGGGAGGGGGACCACTGAAGCTTTCTTT.

This chain uses TRBV6-5 with TRBJ2-7; maybe TRBD2 (6 bases). CDR3 length: 14 amino acids. From germline, CDR1 is MNHEY and CDR2 SVGAGI. V was pared by 6 bases and J by 5 bases, with 17 bases between. DNA of the CDR3: TGTGCCAGCAGGAGGGACTCGAAGCTTAACGAGCAGTACTTC. It translates to CASRRDSKLNEQYF.

The chain links TRBV6-6 to TRBJ2-5; 7 bases match TRBD1. V shed 2 bases, J shed 1 base, and the junction held 4 bases outside the gene matches. Germline V CDR1 and CDR2: MNHNY, SVGAGI (reference sequence). The CDR3 sequence is 15 residues long. CDR3 residues: CASSYGQAIQETQYF. The CDR3 region has the DNA TGTGCCAGCAGTTACGGACAGGCGATCCAAGAGACCCAGTACTTC.

The chain links TRBV2 to TRBJ2-1, with 7 bases that match TRBD2. The CDR3 runs to 15 residues. The germline V gene has CDR1 SNHLY and CDR2 FYNNEI. Losses at the gene ends were 5 bases for V and 3 bases for J; bases not matched to a gene: 7. CDR3 protein: CASSLLGGDYNEQFF. In DNA, the CDR3 is TGTGCCAGCAGTCTCCTTGGGGGGGACTACAATGAGCAGTTCTTC.